The 15 T cell receptor beta chains reported below all come from one sample, sequenced in a study of cytomegalovirus exposure and HLA in healthy donors. 13 Jbeta primers and 60 Vbeta primers were used for the PCR. Produced via immunoSEQ multiplex PCR; TCRdb's table is partial and in-frame only. The sample consists of roughly 150,000 clones, roughly 87% of them appearing once. The specimen sequenced was PBMCs. The receptor set was obtained from a man aged 45 to 65 in good health and CMV-seropositive.

This chain links TRBV13 with TRBJ1-2, with TRBD1 matching over 11 bases. The CDR3 sequence is 15 residues long. The V gene end was trimmed by 2 bases and the J gene end by 4 bases; junction bases not matched to a gene: 3. The germline V gene has CDR1 PRHDT and CDR2 FYEKMQ (reference sequence). The DNA of the CDR3 is TGTGCCAGCAGCTTATGGACAGGGGGCGGCTATGGCTACACCTTC. This encodes CASSLWTGGGYGYTF.

J is TRBJ2-3 and V is TRBV7-2; D not certain. Germline CDR1 reads SGHTA; CDR2 reads FQGNSA. V lost 2 bases, J lost 4 bases, and 10 bases lay in between. CDR3 length: 14 amino acids. The CDR3 region is CASSLSVQADTQYF. The DNA of the CDR3 is TGTGCCAGCAGCTTATCTGTCCAGGCAGATACGCAGTATTTT.

The rearrangement uses TRBV15 and TRBJ2-7, with D possibly matching TRBD1 (5 bases). V dropped 9 bases and J dropped 0 bases, with 12 bases sitting between them. In germline, CDR1 is LNHNV, CDR2 YYDKDF (reference sequence). The CDR3 is 13 amino acids. This CDR3 reads CATQTVSSYEQYF. The CDR3 DNA reads TGTGCCACGCAGACAGTCAGCTCCTACGAGCAGTACTTC.

The J gene is TRBJ2-3, the V gene TRBV7-3, with 7 bases aligning to TRBD2. CDR1 and CDR2 (germline): SGHTA, FQGTGA. The CDR3 length is 15 residues. Trimming cost V 7 bases and J 2 bases; bases outside gene matches: 9. The chain's CDR3 is CASTLDGTTTDTQYF. The CDR3 bases are TGTGCCAGCACCCTAGACGGGACTACCACAGATACGCAGTATTTT.

The chain recombines TRBV28 with TRBJ1-5, with TRBD1 as a possible D gene (6 bases). V lost 3 bases and J 0 bases, leaving 21 bases between the germline ends. The germline V gene has CDR1 MDHEN and CDR2 SYDVKM. CDR3 length: 19 amino acids. Written as DNA, the CDR3 is TGTGCCAGCAGTTTCGACAGGATTACGGTCCCGTATAGCAATCAGCCCCAGCATTTT. Its translation is CASSFDRITVPYSNQPQHF.

The chain has TRBV6-6 and TRBJ1-3; D not resolved. In germline, CDR1 is MNHNY, CDR2 SVGAGI (reference sequence). With 6 bases removed from V and 2 bases from J, the gap between germline ends came to 14 bases. The CDR3 is 15 amino acids. For the CDR3, the DNA is TGTGCCAGCAGCCCCCCGGGAGTGGCTGGAAACACCATATATTTT. As protein: CASSPPGVAGNTIYF.

The chain recombines TRBV9 with TRBJ1-3; unclear D gene. The CDR3 covers 16 residues. Looked up from germline, CDR1 is SGDLS and CDR2 is YYNGEE. Trimming left V 0 bases short and J 0 bases short, with 10 bases between. The CDR3 DNA reads TGTGCCAGCAGCGTAGGGGCAGCTTTCTCTGGAAACACCATATATTTT. It translates to CASSVGAAFSGNTIYF.

This chain joins TRBV30 and TRBJ1-2; D not certain. The germline CDR1 and CDR2 sequences are GTSNPN and SVGIG (reference sequence). V lost 0 bases, J lost 4 bases, and 15 bases lay in between. The CDR3 length is 15 residues. CDR3 sequence: CAWSVSERRIYGYTF. The CDR3, as DNA: TGTGCCTGGAGTGTATCGGAAAGGAGGATCTATGGCTACACCTTC.

The table lists this clone with a few counts. The J gene is TRBJ1-1, the V gene TRBV5-6; D is undetermined. V was cut by 1 base and J by 10 bases, with 14 bases left in between. CDR1 is SGHDT and CDR2 is YYEEEE in the germline V gene. CDR3 length: 13 amino acids. CDR3 bases: TGTGCCAGCAGCTTGCCGGGTCTTTCTGGAGCTTTCTTT. It is translated as CASSLPGLSGAFF.

The chain joins TRBV14 to TRBJ2-7, with TRBD1 matching 12 bases. V shed 4 bases, J shed 4 bases, and the junction held 5 bases outside the gene matches. The CDR3 has 15 residues. Germline values: CDR1 SGHDN, CDR2 FVKESK. CDR3 sequence: CASSPGTGGSYEQYF. The CDR3 bases are TGTGCCAGCAGCCCCGGGACAGGGGGCAGTTACGAGCAGTACTTC.

This clone has just a few counts. This rearrangement joins TRBV12-2 to TRBJ1-2. TRBV12-2 is a listed pseudogene. The CDR3 sequence is 15 residues long. CDR3 in amino acids: CASRIGPGKNYGYTF. For the CDR3, the DNA is TGTGCAAGTCGCATCGGTCCGGGTAAGAACTATGGCTACACCTTC.

The chain combines TRBV10-1 with TRBJ2-7; D may be TRBD1 (5 bases). Trimming stripped 2 bases from V and 2 bases from J, with 19 bases between. CDR3 length: 17 amino acids. CDR1 and CDR2 from the germline V gene are WNHNN and SYGVQD (reference sequence). CDR3 DNA sequence: TGCGCCAGCAGTGAGAAGGGGATGGGTACGGATACCTACGAGCAGTACTTC. Residues: CASSEKGMGTDTYEQYF.

The gene calls are TRBV30 and TRBJ1-5, with TRBD1 identical over 9 bases. With V trimmed by 3 bases and J by 5 bases, 14 bases remained unmatched. The germline gives CDR1 GTSNPN, CDR2 SVGIG (reference sequence). The CDR3 is made up of 17 amino acids. CDR3 nucleotide sequence: TGTGCCTGGAGCAGGCCATACCGGGACAGGGTTTATCAGCCCCAGCATTTT. This encodes CAWSRPYRDRVYQPQHF.

The V call is TRBV5-4, the J call TRBJ1-5, with a possible D match to TRBD1 (5 bases). This CDR3 has 14 amino acids. Germline CDR1 SGHNT, CDR2 YYREEE (reference sequence). V gave up 0 bases and J gave up 6 bases, with 10 bases separating them. The CDR3 bases are TGTGCCAGCAGCTTGGCCCCCCAGGGTCAGCCCCAGCATTTT. This sequence encodes CASSLAPQGQPQHF.

V usage is TRBV5-1 and J usage is TRBJ2-7; 10 bases are a match to TRBD1. This CDR3 region has 17 residues. Germline values: CDR1 SGHRS, CDR2 YFSETQ. V shed 1 base and J 3 bases; nucleotides not matched to a gene: 10. DNA for the CDR3: TGCGCCAGCAGCTTGCCCGTGTTGGGACAGGGGTTCTACGAGCAGTACTTC. This codes for CASSLPVLGQGFYEQYF.